Listed here are 8 T cell receptor beta chains from one sample, sequenced in a study of T-cell reconstitution after alpha-beta-depleted transplantation in children. The authors prepared the TCRbeta library with unique molecular identifiers. Each CDR3 protein gets one entry after TCRdb re-called the PCR reads with MiXCR. The repertoire holds roughly 300,000 distinct CDR3 sequences, with around 10% as singletons. Specimen: peripheral blood, collected 180 days after TCRalphabeta/CD19-depleted stem cell transplant. The origin of the receptors is a male patient aged 2-9 years who had a stem cell transplant for chronic granulomatous disease, so the T cells may come from the graft donor.

This clonotype has at least ten counts. This chain uses TRBV20-1 with TRBJ1-6, with D tentatively TRBD1 (5 bases). Trimming left V 6 bases short and J 9 bases short, with 21 bases between. Germline V gene data show CDR1 as DFQATT and CDR2 as SNEGSKA (reference sequence). The length of the CDR3 is 15 residues. The CDR3 DNA follows: TGCAGTGCCCCCCTGGGGGGAGGGTTGGGTTCACCCCTCCACTTT. Translation: CSAPLGGGLGSPLHF.

This clonotype was observed at least ten times. V gene TRBV20-1 combines with J gene TRBJ2-1, with a possible D match to TRBD2 (5 bases). Germline values: CDR1 DFQATT, CDR2 SNEGSKA (reference sequence). The CDR3 covers 14 residues. V dropped 3 bases and J dropped 6 bases, with 15 bases sitting between them. The CDR3 DNA sequence: TGCAGTGCTAGCCCCCTGGCGGGCAGCAATGAGCAGTTCTTC. Its protein product is CSASPLAGSNEQFF.

This clonotype was seen repeatedly, ten times or more. The chain recombines TRBV12-5 with TRBJ2-1; TRBD1 matches 7 bases. The germline V gene has CDR1 LGHNT and CDR2 FRNRAP. The junction had 3 bases not matched to a gene; V was cut back by 1 base and J by 0 bases. CDR3 length: 16 amino acids. The CDR3 sequence is CASGLAGQDSYNEQFF. The CDR3 DNA follows: TGTGCTAGTGGTTTGGCCGGACAGGACTCCTACAATGAGCAGTTCTTC.

This clonotype has a count of ten or more. This chain links TRBV6-2 or TRBV6-3 with TRBJ2-5, with TRBD2 as a possible D gene (7 bases). This CDR3 is 13 amino acids long. From germline, CDR1 is MNHEY and CDR2 SVGEGT. V lost 4 bases and J lost 5, with 11 bases in between. The CDR3 DNA is TGTGCCAGCAGTTCGGGGGGCCACGAGACCCAGTACTTC. It is translated as CASSSGGHETQYF.

Comment on this clonotype: A much larger clonotype is one base distant, so this may be a read error. This chain joins TRBV12-3 or TRBV12-4 and TRBJ2-5; TRBD1 might be the D (5 bases). This CDR3 contains 16 residues. Between the trimmed V and J ends, which lost 5 bases and 5 bases, there was a span of 21 bases. CDR3 DNA sequence: TGTGCCAGCAGTACCCATCGGGCAGTGAAGGGGGAGACCCAGTACTTC. Translated, it gives CASSTHRAVKGETQYF.

This sequence joins TRBV19 and TRBJ2-6; 8 bases align to TRBD1. Germline trimming cut 5 bases from V and 2 bases from J; bases unmatched to any gene: 5. This CDR3 contains 16 residues. From germline, CDR1 is LNHDA and CDR2 SQIVND (reference sequence). CDR3 amino acids: CASSSTGGPGANVLTF. CDR3 in DNA: TGTGCCAGTAGTTCTACAGGGGGACCTGGGGCCAACGTCCTGACTTTC.

There are many counts of this clonotype. This rearrangement joins TRBV6-2 or TRBV6-3 to TRBJ2-1; 9 positions agree with TRBD1. CDR1 is MNHEY, CDR2 SVGEGT, per germline. The CDR3 length is 21 residues. V trimming: 9 bases; J trimming: 1 base; junction bases outside the gene matches: 25. As DNA, the CDR3 is TGTGCCAGTCTAAGGGGGCTAAGGGGGACAGGGAAGATAGCGTCCTACAATGAGCAGTTCTTC. It encodes CASLRGLRGTGKIASYNEQFF.

Of note for this clonotype: Given a much more abundant clone one base away, this may be a read error. The chain combines TRBV5-1 with TRBJ2-6; weak D call: TRBD1 (6 bases). The CDR3 is 17 amino acids. The ends were cut back, 7 bases at V and 4 bases at J, with 21 bases in the middle. CDR1 and CDR2 (germline): SGHRS, YFSETQ. The CDR3 spells CASGDTGILFGANVLTF. For the CDR3, the DNA is TGCGCCAGCGGAGACACAGGGATTCTCTTCGGGGCCAACGTCCTGACTTTC.